Listed below are T cell receptor beta chains from one sample, sequenced in a study of T cell responses to AZD1222 COVID-19 vaccine. Repertoires were generated with immunoSEQ multiplex PCR, while TCRdb's copy carries only in-frame clones and drops some. The top ten hold over 6.5% of the sample, which has roughly 97,000 clones, 80% to 90% seen once. This material consisted of peripheral blood, taken on day 0 of AZD1222 vaccination. Receptors were obtained from an adult in good health. Each CDR3 is given with its conserved first and last residue. Fields, in order: J gene, V gene, D gene, clone size, CDR3 protein, CDR3 DNA. D genes are given only for firm matches. Clone size is stated in some rows and not others, as once, few, many or a class when expanded.

TRBJ1-2,TRBV6-2/TRBV6-3,NA,once,CASSYSGVDGYTF,TGTGCCAGCAGTTACTCAGGGGTAGATGGCTACACCTTC
TRBJ1-6,TRBV23-1,NA,NA,CASSQMGEVSSYNSPLHF,TGCGCCAGCAGTCAAATGGGAGAAGTGAGCTCCTATAATTCACCCCTCCACTTT
TRBJ1-1,TRBV7-6,NA,NA,CASSLRGAQGPTEAFF,TGTGCCAGCAGCTTAAGGGGCGCCCAGGGGCCCACTGAAGCTTTCTTT
TRBJ1-2,TRBV18,NA,NA,CASSSDVPGFNYGYTF,TGTGCCAGCTCATCGGATGTACCAGGGTTCAACTATGGCTACACCTTC
TRBJ2-5,TRBV7-8,NA,NA,CASSLDPGETQYF,TGTGCCAGCAGCTTAGACCCAGGGGAGACCCAGTACTTC
TRBJ2-3,TRBV28,TRBD2,NA,CASSRIAGPFTDTQYF,TGTGCCAGCAGTCGTATAGCGGGGCCCTTCACAGATACGCAGTATTTT
TRBJ1-4,TRBV3-1/TRBV3-2,NA,NA,CASSSEAVEKLFF,TGTGCCAGCAGCTCCGAGGCTGTTGAAAAACTGTTTTTT
TRBJ1-1,TRBV7-2,NA,NA,CASSLVVFVGARVRTEAFF,TGTGCCAGCAGCTTAGTGGTCTTTGTGGGGGCGCGGGTGAGGACTGAAGCTTTCTTT
TRBJ1-3,TRBV25-1,NA,NA,CASSEYGNTIYF,TGTGCCAGCAGTGAATACGGAAACACCATATATTTT
TRBJ1-6,TRBV28,NA,NA,CASSFRARWNSPLHF,TGTGCCAGCAGCTTCAGGGCCCGTTGGAATTCACCCCTCCACTTT
TRBJ2-1,TRBV7-6,TRBD1,NA,CASRDTDRAHNEQFF,TGTGCCAGCAGAGATACGGACAGGGCTCACAATGAGCAGTTCTTC
TRBJ1-6,TRBV30,NA,NA,CAWIPGNSDNSPLHF,TGTGCCTGGATCCCGGGCAACTCAGATAATTCACCCCTCCACTTT